The 9 T cell receptor beta chains presented below share a single source sample, sequenced in a study of T cells after yellow fever vaccination. TCRdb re-analysed the 5' RACE reads in MiXCR, keeping a single row per CDR3 protein. The sample records 300,000 to 400,000 distinct CDR3 sequences, 12% being singletons. Source: CD4+ T cells sorted from PBMCs, taken 15 days after the yellow fever booster vaccination. Receptors were obtained from a man aged 18 to 29 who received the YFV17D yellow fever vaccine.

At least ten counts were recorded for this clonotype. The chain has TRBV5-1 and TRBJ2-3; 13 bases fit TRBD2. The V and J ends lost 0 bases and 4 bases, in that order; junction bases with no gene match: 5. CDR3 length: 17 residues. Looked up from germline, CDR1 is SGHRS and CDR2 is YFSETQ. CDR3 protein: CASSLAPTSGGADTQYF. In DNA form, the CDR3 reads TGCGCCAGCAGCTTGGCTCCTACTAGCGGGGGGGCAGATACGCAGTATTTT.

This clonotype was counted between two and nine times. The chain employs TRBV6-6 and TRBJ1-2; D gene unclear. The V and J ends lost 6 bases and 2 bases respectively, with 19 bases between them. CDR3 size: 16 residues. Germline loops: CDR1 MNHNY, CDR2 SVGAGI (reference sequence). The CDR3 nucleotides are TGTGCCAGCAGCCTTACGACCCGGGTAACCAACTATGGCTACACCTTC. Its protein is CASSLTTRVTNYGYTF.

J is TRBJ2-2 and V is TRBV3-1; TRBD2 aligns across 8 bases. The length of the CDR3 is 17 residues. The V and J ends lost 4 bases and 1 base, in that order; junction bases with no gene match: 8. Germline CDR1 LGHDT, CDR2 YNNKEL (reference sequence). The CDR3 reads CASSPFFGGGNTGELFF. CDR3 in DNA: TGTGCCAGCAGCCCCTTTTTCGGGGGGGGGAACACCGGGGAGCTGTTTTTT.

This clonotype was seen repeatedly, ten times or more. The J gene is TRBJ1-1, the V gene TRBV5-1; the D gene is possibly TRBD1 (5 bases). V was trimmed by 4 bases and J by 0 bases, leaving 10 bases between them. This CDR3 is built from 14 residues. Per the germline V gene, CDR1 is SGHRS and CDR2 is YFSETQ. The CDR3 sequence is CASSAGTLNTEAFF. The CDR3 bases are TGCGCCAGCAGCGCCGGGACGCTGAACACTGAAGCTTTCTTT.

This clonotype showed up many times. The chain joins TRBV12-3 or TRBV12-4 to TRBJ2-5; D is perhaps TRBD1 or TRBD2 (5 bases each). Trimming took 8 bases from V and 1 from J, leaving 11 bases between them. This CDR3 is 13 amino acids long. CDR3 region: CASSLRGQETQYF. The CDR3 DNA follows: TGTGCCAGCTCCCTGAGGGGCCAAGAGACCCAGTACTTC.

This clonotype was detected ten times or more. The rearrangement links TRBV12-3 or TRBV12-4 to TRBJ1-2, with D perhaps TRBD1 (6 bases). This CDR3 comprises 12 residues. Between the trimmed V and J ends, which lost 4 bases and 7 bases, there was a span of 10 bases. CDR3 loop: CASSWGGSGYTF. The CDR3 region has the DNA TGTGCCAGCAGTTGGGGGGGCAGTGGCTACACCTTC.

This clonotype was counted a few times. The chain couples TRBV28 to TRBJ2-7, with TRBD2 identical over 11 bases. The ends lost 7 bases at V and 5 bases at J; junction bases unmatched: 7. This CDR3 region has 14 residues. The V gene's germline CDR1 is MDHEN and CDR2 SYDVKM. The CDR3 here is CASKASGGRHEQYV. The CDR3 nucleotides are TGTGCCAGCAAGGCTAGCGGGGGGAGACACGAGCAGTACGTC.

CDR3 residues: CASGGTGGSNSPLHF. The DNA of the CDR3 is TGTGCCAGCGGCGGGACAGGGGGCTCTAATTCACCCCTCCACTTT. This chain connects TRBV2 to TRBJ1-6; 12 bases line up with TRBD1. The CDR3 loop spans 15 amino acids. Looked up from germline, CDR1 is SNHLY and CDR2 is FYNNEI. Trimming at V came to 8 bases and at J to 6 bases, leaving 5 bases not matched to a gene.

This clonotype was counted between two and nine times. The genes are TRBV2 and TRBJ1-5; D is uncertain. Germline lookup yields CDR1 SNHLY and CDR2 FYNNEI. The CDR3 covers 14 residues. The V gene lost 4 bases and the J gene lost 5 bases, with 12 bases spanning the gap. The CDR3 DNA reads TGTGCCAGCAGTGCTATAGGACCGGATCAGCCCCAGCATTTT. Translating it yields CASSAIGPDQPQHF.